The 24 T cell receptor beta chains presented below share a single source sample, sequenced in a study of T-cell reconstitution after alpha-beta-depleted transplantation in children. Library preparation (for TCRbeta) was performed with unique molecular identifiers. TCRdb itself ran the PCR reads through MiXCR, one entry per CDR3 protein. Of roughly 590,000 distinct CDR3 sequences in the sample, around 16% are singletons; the top ten hold under 1.2%. The sample consisted of PBMCs from the stem cell graft donor, taken from the stem cell graft. The receptors come from a human donor who donated a stem cell graft to a child with acute myeloid leukemia.

V is TRBV6-2 or TRBV6-3 and J is TRBJ2-7, with D tentatively TRBD1 (7 bases). V was pared by 7 bases and J by 3 bases, with 16 bases between. CDR1 and CDR2 from the germline V gene are MNHEY and SVGEGT. The CDR3 has 14 residues. The CDR3 loop reads CASTRDSTLYEQYF. Written as DNA, the CDR3 is TGTGCCAGCACGCGGGACAGCACCCTCTACGAGCAGTACTTC.

The genes are TRBV4-1 and TRBJ1-5; D is unclear. V lost 0 bases and J 0 bases, leaving 12 bases between the germline ends. The CDR3 sequence is 17 residues long. Germline values: CDR1 MGHRA, CDR2 YSYEKL. The CDR3 DNA follows: TGCGCCAGCAGCCAAGATACGGAGCAATATAGCAATCAGCCCCAGCATTTT. This translates into CASSQDTEQYSNQPQHF.

In its sample, this clonotype was seen many times. J is TRBJ2-1 and V is TRBV29-1; 8 bases agree with TRBD1. The CDR3 consists of 14 residues. With 7 bases clipped from V and 7 bases from J, the junction kept 12 bases outside the gene matches. The germline V gene encodes CDR1 SQVTM and CDR2 ANQGSEA. CDR3 sequence reads: CSGSGTGGLNEQFF. DNA for the CDR3: TGCAGCGGGTCCGGGACAGGAGGTTTGAATGAGCAGTTCTTC.

V usage is TRBV20-1 and J usage is TRBJ2-5; possibly TRBD2 for D (6 bases). Germline CDR1 and CDR2: DFQATT and SNEGSKA (reference sequence). The V end lost 5 bases, the J end lost 3 bases, and 16 bases lay between the germline ends. CDR3 length: 14 amino acids. As DNA, the CDR3 is TGCAGTGCTCATGGAGGGCAGATTGAAGAGACCCAGTACTTC. This codes for CSAHGGQIEETQYF.

This clonotype was counted a few times. This chain links TRBV5-8 with TRBJ2-7; D may be TRBD2 (7 bases). CDR3 length: 14 residues. The germline V and J ends were trimmed by 7 bases and 4 bases, with 18 bases remaining between them. Germline V gene lookup returns CDR1 SGHTS and CDR2 YDEGEE. CDR3 residues: CASPGGLREYEQYV. Written as DNA, the CDR3 is TGTGCCAGCCCCGGGGGGCTGAGAGAATACGAGCAGTACGTC.

This clonotype was recorded at least ten times. This sequence joins TRBV29-1 and TRBJ1-2; no clear D. Trimming removed 6 bases from V and 6 bases from J, with 5 bases in between. The V gene's germline CDR1 is SQVTM and CDR2 ANQGSEA. This CDR3 is 9 amino acids long. The CDR3 is CSVNNGYTF. As DNA, the CDR3 is TGCAGCGTAAACAATGGCTACACCTTC.

This clonotype was seen at least ten times. V gene TRBV29-1 combines with J gene TRBJ1-5; D not resolved. Germline loops: CDR1 SQVTM, CDR2 ANQGSEA. The ends were cut back, 6 bases at V and 0 bases at J, with 9 bases in the middle. This CDR3 has 13 residues. CDR3: CSVELNSNQPQHF. As DNA, the CDR3 is TGCAGCGTGGAACTAAATAGCAATCAGCCCCAGCATTTT.

This chain links TRBV20-1 with TRBJ2-3; the D gene is possibly TRBD2 (6 bases). The V end was cut by 7 bases, the J end by 5 bases, with 25 bases between. Germline CDR1 is DFQATT and CDR2 is SNEGSKA (reference sequence). There are 16 residues in the CDR3. In nucleotides, the CDR3 is TGCAGTGTTCCCAGCATGGAAAGTGCGCGGGGAGATACGCAGTATTTT. Translated: CSVPSMESARGDTQYF.

Concerning this clonotype itself: A much larger clone is a single base away; this may be a read error. This chain uses TRBV7-2 with TRBJ2-3, with 13 bases fitting TRBD2. The J segment lost 4 bases and the V segment lost 5 bases, leaving 6 bases of the junction unmatched. The CDR3 contains 16 residues. Germline V lookup: CDR1 SGHTA, CDR2 FQGNSA. CDR3 sequence (DNA): TGTGCCAGCAGCCGAGGGACTAGCGGGGCGGCAGATACGCAGTATTTT. This translates into CASSRGTSGAADTQYF.

The V gene is TRBV11-1, the J gene TRBJ2-6; a weak D match, TRBD1 (5 bases). The CDR3 has 20 amino acids. The ends were cut back, 2 bases at V and 2 bases at J, with 22 bases in the middle. Germline loops: CDR1 SGHAT, CDR2 FQDESV (reference sequence). The CDR3 sequence: CASSLPNRQFSSAGANVLTF. DNA for the CDR3: TGTGCCAGCAGCTTACCCAATCGACAGTTCTCCTCTGCTGGGGCCAACGTCCTGACTTTC.

At least ten counts were recorded for this clonotype. V and J are TRBV20-1 and TRBJ1-4; the D is unclear. Germline-derived CDR1 and CDR2 are DFQATT and SNEGSKA (reference sequence). V lost 3 bases, J lost 8 bases, and 13 bases lay in between. The CDR3 covers 13 residues. As DNA, the CDR3 is TGCAGTGCTAGTCGGCTAAAGAACGAAAAACTGTTTTTT. Encoded protein: CSASRLKNEKLFF.

This clonotype was detected ten times or more. V gene TRBV20-1 combines with J gene TRBJ2-1, with a possible D match to TRBD1 (8 bases). The germline gives CDR1 DFQATT, CDR2 SNEGSKA (reference sequence). The CDR3 is 16 residues long. V gave up 5 bases and J gave up 9 bases, with 26 bases separating them. This CDR3 is CSAPRQGTNAMGEQFF. CDR3 nucleotide sequence: TGCAGTGCTCCTCGACAGGGGACTAACGCAATGGGTGAGCAGTTCTTC.

This clonotype was seen ten or more times. V and J are TRBV20-1 and TRBJ2-3, with TRBD2 matching 12 bases. In germline, CDR1 is DFQATT, CDR2 SNEGSKA (reference sequence). This CDR3 spans 16 amino acids. The ends lost 6 bases at V and 4 bases at J; junction bases unmatched: 11. The CDR3 loop is CSAPRLAGEPSDTQYF. For the CDR3, the DNA is TGCAGTGCCCCCCGACTAGCGGGGGAGCCCTCAGATACGCAGTATTTT.

This clonotype appeared many times. This chain links TRBV20-1 with TRBJ1-6; 9 nucleotides align to TRBD1. Germline CDR1 DFQATT, CDR2 SNEGSKA (reference sequence). The CDR3 has 14 residues. The CDR3 spells CRATGTGYNSPLHF. CDR3 nucleotide sequence: TGCAGGGCAACCGGGACAGGGTATAATTCACCCCTCCACTTT.

Many counts were recorded for this clonotype. This rearrangement joins TRBV4-3 to TRBJ2-4; 9 bases line up with TRBD2. CDR3 length: 16 residues. Germline loops: CDR1 LGHNA, CDR2 YSLEER. The V segment lost 1 base and the J segment 3 bases; nucleotides outside the gene matches: 4. CDR3 nucleotides: TGCGCCAGCAGCCAAGTCGGCGGGGGGGGCAAAAACATTCAGTACTTC. Translation gives CASSQVGGGGKNIQYF.

The chain has TRBV7-2 and TRBJ2-7, with 8 bases fitting TRBD1. This CDR3 comprises 14 residues. V trimming: 3 bases; J trimming: 7 bases; junction bases outside the gene matches: 8. The germline V gene has CDR1 SGHTA and CDR2 FQGNSA. For the CDR3, the DNA is TGTGCCAGCAGCTTGTTGCAGGGGGCGAAGGAGCAGTACTTC. It encodes CASSLLQGAKEQYF.

This clonotype has ten or more counts. The chain has TRBV20-1 and TRBJ2-3, with D unresolved. V was clipped by 3 bases and J by 2 bases, with 15 bases between them. This CDR3 region has 15 residues. The germline V gene has CDR1 DFQATT and CDR2 SNEGSKA (reference sequence). The CDR3 here is CSASLVPRDTDTQYF. As DNA, the CDR3 is TGCAGTGCTAGTCTCGTTCCTAGGGACACAGATACGCAGTATTTT.

The chain combines TRBV11-1 with TRBJ1-2, with 9 bases identical to TRBD1. From germline, CDR1 is SGHAT and CDR2 FQDESV (reference sequence). V dropped 2 bases and J dropped 6; count of bases not matched to a gene: 4. The CDR3 consists of 14 residues. CDR3 in DNA: TGTGCCAGCAGCTTATACAGGGGGCGTGATGGCTACACCTTC. Its protein is CASSLYRGRDGYTF. The full variable domain, with the rest looked up from reference TRBV11-1 and TRBJ1-2, is EAEVAQSPRYKITEKSQAVAFWCDPISGHATLYWYRQILGQGPELLVQFQDESVVDDSQLPKDRFSAERLKGVDSTLKIQPAELGDSAMYLCASSLYRGRDGYTFGSGTRLTVV.

DNA for the CDR3: TGTGCCAGTAGCATCCGGGACAGGGCCACTGAAGCTTTCTTT. It encodes CASSIRDRATEAFF. The V call is TRBV19, the J call TRBJ1-1, with TRBD1 identical over 9 bases. After removal of 6 bases from V and 4 bases from J, the junction contained 6 bases not matched to a gene. CDR1 and CDR2 from the germline V gene are LNHDA and SQIVND (reference sequence). This CDR3 is 14 amino acids long.

In its sample, this clonotype was seen a few times. This chain uses TRBV7-2 with TRBJ2-3; D remains ambiguous. Germline V lookup: CDR1 SGHTA, CDR2 FQGNSA. The CDR3 covers 15 residues. The V gene lost 6 bases and the J gene lost 3 bases, with 16 bases spanning the gap. The CDR3 spells CASSPHVVPTDTQYF. DNA for the CDR3: TGTGCCAGCAGTCCTCATGTCGTGCCTACAGATACGCAGTATTTT. The complete variable domain, with remaining parts taken from reference TRBV7-2 and TRBJ2-3, reads GAGVSQSPSNKVTEKGKDVELRCDPISGHTALYWYRQSLGQGLEFLIYFQGNSAPDKSGLPSDRFSAERTGGSVSTLTIQRTQQEDSAVYLCASSPHVVPTDTQYFGPGTRLTVL.

The V call is TRBV12-3 or TRBV12-4, the J call TRBJ1-1; D may be TRBD1 (5 bases). The V end was cut by 6 bases, the J end by 5 bases, with 16 bases between. The length of the CDR3 is 14 residues. CDR3 amino acids: CASSRSRVGTEAFF. Written as DNA, the CDR3 is TGTGCCAGCAGCCGCTCCAGGGTGGGGACTGAAGCTTTCTTT.

The chain recombines TRBV10-3 with TRBJ2-7; the match to TRBD1 covers 11 bases. CDR3 length: 17 residues. V gave up 3 bases and J gave up 2 bases; unmatched junction bases: 9. Germline V gene sequence: CDR1 ENHRY, CDR2 SYGVKD. The CDR3 is CAISEGNPGQGAYEQYF. In nucleotides, the CDR3 is TGTGCCATCAGTGAAGGGAACCCGGGACAGGGGGCCTACGAGCAGTACTTC.

This chain connects TRBV7-2 to TRBJ2-7, with 7 positions matching TRBD2. Germline values: CDR1 SGHTA, CDR2 FQGNSA. The CDR3 runs 15 residues. The V gene end was trimmed by 5 bases and the J gene end by 0 bases; junction bases not matched to a gene: 7. The CDR3 sequence is CASSPRLARSYEQYF. The CDR3 DNA follows: TGTGCCAGCAGCCCTCGACTAGCTCGCTCCTACGAGCAGTACTTC.

The chain links TRBV20-1 to TRBJ2-3; possible D gene TRBD2, 5 bases. This CDR3 is built from 17 residues. Germline lookup yields CDR1 DFQATT and CDR2 SNEGSKA (reference sequence). Trimming stripped 0 bases from V and 2 bases from J, with 18 bases between. In DNA, the CDR3 is TGCAGTGCTAGAGACAGGATGAGGGAACATTTCACAGATACGCAGTATTTT. Its translation: CSARDRMREHFTDTQYF.